This TCR beta chain came from a study of cytomegalovirus exposure and HLA in healthy donors. PCR primers comprised 60 Vbeta and 13 Jbeta primers. Libraries were prepared by immunoSEQ multiplex PCR; TCRdb keeps only in-frame clonotypes and omits some of them. This sample has some 150,000 clones; around 79% occur once, and the top ten carry around 6.3%. Sequencing was done on a sample of PBMCs. The TCR originated in a man in his forties or fifties in good health and CMV-seropositive.

CDR3: CASSQQDSGTVKNSPLHF. The CDR3 DNA sequence: TGCGCCAGCAGCCAACAAGACTCCGGGACAGTTAAGAATTCACCCCTCCACTTT. This chain joins TRBV4-1 and TRBJ1-6, with 7 bases lining up with TRBD1. V dropped 2 bases and J dropped 7; count of bases not matched to a gene: 14. The CDR3 contains 18 residues. The germline gives CDR1 MGHRA, CDR2 YSYEKL.